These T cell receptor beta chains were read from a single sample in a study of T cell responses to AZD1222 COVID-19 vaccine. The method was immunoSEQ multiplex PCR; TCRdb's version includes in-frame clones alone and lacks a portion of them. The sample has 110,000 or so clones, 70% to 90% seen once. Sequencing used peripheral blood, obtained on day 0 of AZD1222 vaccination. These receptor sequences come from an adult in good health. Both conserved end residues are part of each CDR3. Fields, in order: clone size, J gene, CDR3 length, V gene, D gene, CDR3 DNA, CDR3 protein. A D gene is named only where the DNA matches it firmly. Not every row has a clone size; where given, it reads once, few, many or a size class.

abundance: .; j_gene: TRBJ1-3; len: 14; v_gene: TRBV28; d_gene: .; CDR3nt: TGTGCCAGCAGTCTACAAAACTCTGGAAACACCATATATTTT; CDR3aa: CASSLQNSGNTIYF
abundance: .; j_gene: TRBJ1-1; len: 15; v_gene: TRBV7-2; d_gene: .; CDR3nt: TGTGCCAGCAGCCCAATGGAGGGATTGAACACTGAAGCTTTCTTT; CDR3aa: CASSPMEGLNTEAFF
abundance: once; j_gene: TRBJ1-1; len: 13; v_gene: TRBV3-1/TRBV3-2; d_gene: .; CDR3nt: TGTGCCAGCAGCCTAACAGGGCCCACTGAAGCTTTCTTT; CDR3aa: CASSLTGPTEAFF
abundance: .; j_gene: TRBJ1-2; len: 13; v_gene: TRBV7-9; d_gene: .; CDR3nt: TGTGCCAGCTCCGCCCCGTCTAACTATGGCTACACCTTC; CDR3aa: CASSAPSNYGYTF
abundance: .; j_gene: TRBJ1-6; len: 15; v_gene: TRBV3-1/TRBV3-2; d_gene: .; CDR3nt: TGTGCCAGCAGCCAAGAGGTGCAGGCGAATTCACCCCTCCACTTT; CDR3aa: CASSQEVQANSPLHF
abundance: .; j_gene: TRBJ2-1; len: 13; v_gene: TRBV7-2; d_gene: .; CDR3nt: TGTGCCAGCAGCTTAGAAATGTCCAATGAGCAGTTCTTC; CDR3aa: CASSLEMSNEQFF
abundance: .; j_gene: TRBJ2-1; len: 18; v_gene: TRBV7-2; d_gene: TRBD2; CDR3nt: TGTGCCAGCAGCATCACCAGCCGGACTAGCGGGGGGGCTGGTGAGCAGTTCTTC; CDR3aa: CASSITSRTSGGAGEQFF
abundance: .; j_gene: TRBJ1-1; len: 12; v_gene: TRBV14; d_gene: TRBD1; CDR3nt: TGTGCCAGCAGCCGACACAGGGGAGGCGCTTTCTTT; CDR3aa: CASSRHRGGAFF
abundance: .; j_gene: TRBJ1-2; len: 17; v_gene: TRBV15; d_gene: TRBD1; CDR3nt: TGTGCCACCAGCAGAGATCTGTGGGGACAGGGAAATGACGGCTACACCTTC; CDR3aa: CATSRDLWGQGNDGYTF
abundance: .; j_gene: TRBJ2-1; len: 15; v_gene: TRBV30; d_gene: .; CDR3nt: TGTGCCTGGAGAACCGGTAGCGGAGGATACAATGAGCAGTTCTTC; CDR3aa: CAWRTGSGGYNEQFF
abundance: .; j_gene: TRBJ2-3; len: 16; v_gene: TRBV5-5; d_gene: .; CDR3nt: TGTGCCAGCAGCTTAGGACAGACACCGAGCACAGATACGCAGTATTTT; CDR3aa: CASSLGQTPSTDTQYF
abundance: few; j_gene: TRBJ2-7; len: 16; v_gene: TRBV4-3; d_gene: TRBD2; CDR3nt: TGCGCCAGCAGCCAAGTTTGGGGGAGGGACTCCTACGAGCAGTACTTC; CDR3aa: CASSQVWGRDSYEQYF
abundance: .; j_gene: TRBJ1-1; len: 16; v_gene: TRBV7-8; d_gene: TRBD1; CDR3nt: TGTGCCAGCAGCTCTCACCCCGGACAGGCGAACACTGAAGCTTTCTTT; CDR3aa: CASSSHPGQANTEAFF
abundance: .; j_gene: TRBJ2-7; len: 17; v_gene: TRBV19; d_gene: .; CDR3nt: TGTGCCAGTAGCATAACTTCCCGTGGGTACCCTTACTACGAGCAGTACTTC; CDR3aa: CASSITSRGYPYYEQYF
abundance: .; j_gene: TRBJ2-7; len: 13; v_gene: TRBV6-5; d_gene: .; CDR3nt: TGTGCCAGCATCCCCCGGGGAAGCTACGAGCAGTACTTC; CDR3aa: CASIPRGSYEQYF
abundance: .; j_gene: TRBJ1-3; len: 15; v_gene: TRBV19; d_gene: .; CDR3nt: TGTGCCAGTAGACCCCGGGCCCTCTCTGGAAACACCATATATTTT; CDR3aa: CASRPRALSGNTIYF
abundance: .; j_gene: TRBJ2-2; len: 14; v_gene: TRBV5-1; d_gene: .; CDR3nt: TGCGCCAGCAGCGGGCACAGAAACACCGGGGAGCTGTTTTTT; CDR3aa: CASSGHRNTGELFF
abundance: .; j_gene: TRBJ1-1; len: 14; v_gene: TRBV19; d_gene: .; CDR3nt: TGTGCCAGTAGTATCCGGGACGGATGGCCTAAAGCTTTCTTT; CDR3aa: CASSIRDGWPKAFF
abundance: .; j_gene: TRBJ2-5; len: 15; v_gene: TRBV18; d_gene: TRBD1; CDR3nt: TGTGCCAGCTCACCAGGGACAGGGAGGCCGGAGACCCAGTACTTC; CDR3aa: CASSPGTGRPETQYF
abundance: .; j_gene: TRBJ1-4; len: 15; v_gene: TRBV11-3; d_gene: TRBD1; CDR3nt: TGTGCCAGCAGCTTCATAGGACAGGGGGATGAAAAACTGTTTTTT; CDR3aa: CASSFIGQGDEKLFF
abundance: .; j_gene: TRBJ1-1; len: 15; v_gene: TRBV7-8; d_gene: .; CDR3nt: TGTGCCAGCAGCTTAGATCTGCGCCGGCCCACTGAAGCTTTCTTT; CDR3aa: CASSLDLRRPTEAFF
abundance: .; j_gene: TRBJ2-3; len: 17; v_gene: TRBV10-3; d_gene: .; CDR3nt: TGTGCCATCAGTGAGTCGTTTTTAGCGTCACACACAGATACGCAGTATTTT; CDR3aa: CAISESFLASHTDTQYF
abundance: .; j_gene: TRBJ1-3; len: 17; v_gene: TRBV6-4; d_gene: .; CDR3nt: TGTGCCTTCAGCAGGGGTTCCCTCCCCAGGTCTGGAAACACCATATATTTT; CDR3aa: CAFSRGSLPRSGNTIYF
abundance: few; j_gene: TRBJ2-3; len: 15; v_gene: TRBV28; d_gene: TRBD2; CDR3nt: TGTGCCAGCAGTCTAGCGGGGGGCCGCACAGATACGCAGTATTTT; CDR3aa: CASSLAGGRTDTQYF
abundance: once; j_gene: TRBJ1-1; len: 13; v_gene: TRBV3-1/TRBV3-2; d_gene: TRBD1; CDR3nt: TGTGCCAGCAGCGACAGGGGAGGAACTGAAGCTTTCTTT; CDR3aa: CASSDRGGTEAFF
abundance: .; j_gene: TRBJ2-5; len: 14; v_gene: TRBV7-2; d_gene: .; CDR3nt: TGTGCCAGCAGCTTAGAGAGGGCCCTCGGGACCCAGTACTTC; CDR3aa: CASSLERALGTQYF
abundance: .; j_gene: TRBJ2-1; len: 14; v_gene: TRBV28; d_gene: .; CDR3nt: TGTGCCAGCAGTCCGGGAATTTTTTACAATGAGCAGTTCTTC; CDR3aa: CASSPGIFYNEQFF
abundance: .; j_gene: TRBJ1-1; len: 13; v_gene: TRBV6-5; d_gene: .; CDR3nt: TGTGCCAGCACCCAACAGGTACACACTGAAGCTTTCTTT; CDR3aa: CASTQQVHTEAFF
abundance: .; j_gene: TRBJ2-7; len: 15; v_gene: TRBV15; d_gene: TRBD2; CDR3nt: TGTGCCACCAGCAGAGATCTGGGACTAGCGGGACCGCAGTACTTC; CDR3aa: CATSRDLGLAGPQYF
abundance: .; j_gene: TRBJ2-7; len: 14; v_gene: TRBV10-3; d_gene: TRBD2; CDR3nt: TGTGCCAGTAGCGGGGGGGAAACCTCCTACGAGCAGTACTTC; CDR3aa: CASSGGETSYEQYF
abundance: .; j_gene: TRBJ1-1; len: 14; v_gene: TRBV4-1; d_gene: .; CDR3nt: TGCGCCAGCAGCCAAGCAGGGCAGGGGCTGGGGGCTTTCTTT; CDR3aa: CASSQAGQGLGAFF
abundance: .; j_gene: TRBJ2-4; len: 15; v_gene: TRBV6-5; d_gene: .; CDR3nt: TGTGCCAGCAGTTACTCGGCTCCCAATAAAAACATTCAGTACTTC; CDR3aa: CASSYSAPNKNIQYF
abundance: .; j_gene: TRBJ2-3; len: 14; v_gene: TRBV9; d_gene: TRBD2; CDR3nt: TGTGCCAGCAGTTTAGCGGGGGGGACAGATACGCAGTATTTT; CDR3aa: CASSLAGGTDTQYF
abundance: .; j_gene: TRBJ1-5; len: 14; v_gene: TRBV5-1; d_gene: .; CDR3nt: TGCGCCAGCAGCATTGACAGCCCCAATCAGCCCCAGCATTTT; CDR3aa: CASSIDSPNQPQHF
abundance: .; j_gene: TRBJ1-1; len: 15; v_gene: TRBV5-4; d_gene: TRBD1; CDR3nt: TGTGCCAGCACCAAAAAACAGGGGAGGAACACTGAAGCTTTCTTT; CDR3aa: CASTKKQGRNTEAFF
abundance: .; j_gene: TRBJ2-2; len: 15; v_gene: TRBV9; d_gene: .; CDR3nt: TGTGCCAGCAGCCCCATTCCCTCTCCCACCGGGGAGCTGTTTTTT; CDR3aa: CASSPIPSPTGELFF
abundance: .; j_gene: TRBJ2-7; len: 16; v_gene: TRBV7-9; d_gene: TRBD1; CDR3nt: TGTGCCAGCAGCACAACACAGGGGGGAGATTCCTACGAGCAGTACTTC; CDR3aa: CASSTTQGGDSYEQYF
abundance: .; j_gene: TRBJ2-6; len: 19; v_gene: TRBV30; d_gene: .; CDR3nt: TGTGCCTGGAGTGCGCCAGGGGGGGGGCCCACCTCTGGGGCCAACGTCCTGACTTTC; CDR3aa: CAWSAPGGGPTSGANVLTF
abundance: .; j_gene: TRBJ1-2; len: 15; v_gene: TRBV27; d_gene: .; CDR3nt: TGTGCCAGCAGTTTAACTATGAGGGTCCTAGGAGGCTACACCTTC; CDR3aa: CASSLTMRVLGGYTF
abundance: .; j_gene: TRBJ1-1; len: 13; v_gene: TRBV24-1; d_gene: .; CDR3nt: TGTGCCACCAGTGAAGACAGTAACACTGAAGCTTTCTTT; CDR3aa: CATSEDSNTEAFF
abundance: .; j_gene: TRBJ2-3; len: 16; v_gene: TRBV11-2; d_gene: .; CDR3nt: TGTGCCAGCAGCTTTCGTGCCAGCGTAGTGACAGATACGCAGTATTTT; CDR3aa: CASSFRASVVTDTQYF
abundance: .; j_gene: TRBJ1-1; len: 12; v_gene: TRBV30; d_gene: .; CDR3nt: TGTGCCTGGAGTGTTGGGGCTACTGAAGCTTTCTTT; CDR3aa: CAWSVGATEAFF
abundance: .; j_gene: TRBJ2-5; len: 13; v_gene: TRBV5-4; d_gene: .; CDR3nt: TGTGCCAGCAGCTTGGGCCAAGGGGAGACCCAGTACTTC; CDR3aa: CASSLGQGETQYF
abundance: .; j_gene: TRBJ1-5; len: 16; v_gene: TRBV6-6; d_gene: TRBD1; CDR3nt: TGTGCCAGCAGTGCCCGGGACAGGGGAATGGGACAGCCCCAGCATTTT; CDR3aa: CASSARDRGMGQPQHF
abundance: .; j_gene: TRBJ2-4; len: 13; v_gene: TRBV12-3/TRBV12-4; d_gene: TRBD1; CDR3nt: TGTGCCAGCACTTGGGACAGGGATGGCATTCAGTACTTC; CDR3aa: CASTWDRDGIQYF